Detailed here is one TCR beta chain. The target antigen is unknown. This specimen comes from a study of T cell repertoires in cytomegalovirus infection. Study at large: CMV epitopes used comprised recently identified HLA-C-restricted ones and well-studied HLA-B-restricted ones. Public TCR beta signatures provided an indication of both CMV infection and a matching HLA type.

Study observations and caveats: Clonotypes of TCR beta that were HLA-C-restricted and CMV-specific dominated the ex vivo response. Accumulated public TCR beta family frequency recognized individuals carrying CMV together with the relevant HLA.

A single record per CDR3 protein comes from TCRdb applying MiXCR to the reads. The top ten hold about 20% of the sample, which has 680,000 or so distinct CDR3 sequences, roughly a third seen once. J lost 4 bases, V lost 5 bases, and 8 bases had no gene match. Per germline, CDR1 SGHVS and CDR2 FNYEAQ. The CDR3 has 15 amino acids. The chain couples TRBV7-6 to TRBJ1-2; 9 positions agree with TRBD1. This clonotype originated in a human donor in good health (CMV status not recorded). Some clones in this sample may be carry-over from other donors' samples. Sequenced material: cultured PBMCs, taken from culture after CMV antigen stimulation. CDR3 region: CASSLGTGNAYGYTF. The CDR3 nucleotides are TGTGCCAGCAGCCTCGGGACAGGGAACGCCTATGGCTACACCTTC.